This T cell receptor beta chain emerged from a study of cytomegalovirus exposure and HLA in healthy donors (dated by TCRdb to 2016 to 2017). About the full investigation: An earlier analysis of approximately 550 of the donors reported 276 Gb of sequence data and 117 million unique TCR beta sequences from roughly 200 million T cells. Roughly 300 gigabases of sequencing data and tens of millions of unique TCR sequences were included in an early release covering roughly 600 HLA-typed donors. Among the roughly 410 genotyped donors, around 81% belonged to the genetic ancestry cluster associated with self-reported Caucasian donors. The study aimed to test whether signatures of past pathogen exposure could be identified by cataloging public T cell receptors. The study used immunosequencing to profile the T cell repertoires of several hundred subjects and linked those repertoires to cytomegalovirus serostatus. Along with the roughly 700-subject first cohort, a separate validation cohort of around 120 different subjects was used. To predict cytomegalovirus infection status, the study brought together high-throughput TCR immunosequencing, statistical association of individual TCRs with disease status, and machine learning. To study patterns of TCR occurrence, a later analysis re-analyzed previously published TCR beta repertoires from 700 or so donors and added high-resolution HLA genotyping. Rather than using new phenotypic data, the later analysis identified candidate immune exposures from TCR beta sequences and from how often those sequences occurred across donors. An earlier analysis of around 540 of the donors applied high-throughput TCR beta sequencing to assess whether each TCR beta V gene segment acted as functional or pseudogenic. Donor age, sex, ethnicity and CMV serostatus were compiled alongside the repertoire data. A later genetic analysis used genome-wide SNP genotypes for about 60% of the roughly 700 donors, treating that subset as a discovery cohort. Every repertoire in the discovery cohort had been generated on one and the same sequencing platform. Class I and class II HLA loci were covered by the typing at four-digit resolution. Typing coverage varied by locus: about 620-630 donors for A, B, C, DRB1 and DQB1; approximately 500 for DQA1; some 610 for DPA1; fewer than 480 for DPB1. Because of strong linkage in the cohort, a few DR-DQ haplotypes were treated as single units for association and clustering. On average, roughly 200,000 unique TCR beta nucleotide sequences were sequenced per donor among several hundred genotyped donors of the cohort, with 15% to 20% of those sequences being non-productive. Overall study results and their limits: Correlated functional status among segregating V segments might be attributable to linkage disequilibrium, but an unknown experimental factor could not be ruled out. The authors suggested that the approach could potentially be generalized to other disease states and immunological phenotypes. Compared with the roughly 720-donor mean, donors in an Asian-associated ancestry cluster had fewer N-insertions in productive TCRs, according to a later genetic analysis. Presence/absence analyses assumed roughly uniform sequencing depth across donors, an assumption that may not hold. A few of the identified cytomegalovirus-associated TCR beta chains were confirmed in vitro to be specific for cytomegalovirus antigens. Compared with equally common non-associated chains, HLA-associated TCR beta chains in a later analysis were more clonally expanded and had lower generation probabilities. In the study, some 160 TCR beta chains were listed as associated with cytomegalovirus. A further reported finding was that TCR beta sequences accurately predicted the HLA-A and HLA-B alleles for most subjects in the first cohort. Only TCR beta chains were sequenced in this cohort, and the absence of alpha or paired-chain data limited detectable features. The classifier was reported to diagnose cytomegalovirus status with high specificity and sensitivity in both the original cohort and the validation cohort. Because some donors lacked HLA typing at each locus, the association tests relied only on the typed subset. A cluster of highly shared sequence variants was judged likely to represent a technical artifact of the sequencing pipeline. Across donors, most TCR sequences were observed very rarely, whereas some public TCRs were present in many individuals. In an earlier analysis of around 500 of the donors, most TCR beta V segments appeared in productive rearrangements about 87% or about 30% of the time, broadly matching IMGT annotations. A later analysis associated 17,000 or so TCR beta sequences with specific HLA alleles at a false discovery rate of 0.05. In a later analysis, several top co-occurrence clusters were reported to appear linked to parvovirus B19, influenza, CMV and Epstein-Barr virus. V-gene and J-gene trimming of TCR beta chains was associated with a missense DCLRE1C variant in a later genetic analysis, and the association was replicated in an independent cohort. Most CMV-associated TCR beta chains appeared to be HLA-restricted in a later analysis, and the HLA associations seemed to be driven largely by CMV exposure. Assigning TCR associations to individual alleles was difficult when HLA alleles, especially DR and DQ, strongly co-occurred. According to a later analysis, TCR association rates differed among HLA loci, with DRB1 alleles showing the most associated TCRs and HLA-C alleles showing the fewest. Some IMGT-functional V segments, including TRBV6-2 and TRBV6-3, could not be told apart with the 87-base-pair reads, so those segments were excluded. Because counts were too low, roughly 16 rarely observed V segments, including chromosome 9 orphons, were left out of the earlier analysis of roughly 600 of the donors. For the cohort, immune exposure information was limited to CMV serostatus.

A remark on this clone: This receptor's antigen is unknown. No much larger clone exists at a distance of one base, and base qualities are not known.

The cohort consisted of 600 to 700 healthy bone marrow donors. At the time of sampling, all cohort members were nominally healthy, though unrecorded immune exposures were likely present. The donor was CMV seronegative and belonged to the group of 350 to 400 seronegative cohort members. A peripheral blood sample was collected from each donor, and TCR beta sequencing was performed on peripheral blood mononuclear cells. Genomic DNA was extracted from the blood cell samples with the Qiagen DNeasy Blood Extraction Kit. Spanning cysteine to phenylalanine, the CDR3 consists of 15 amino acids. The retained sequence is limited to the CDR3, 45 bases, with the frame set at the first base. Unmatched junction bases come to 9, with V trimmed by 7 bases and J by 8 bases. From a lookup of the germline V gene (reference sequence), CDR1 and CDR2 are MNHEY and SMNVEV. The protocol used for the library was the immunoSEQ multiplex PCR assay. For the multiplex PCR, a mixture combining 60 forward primers for TCR Vbeta segments and 13 reverse primers for TCR Jbeta segments was used. The CDR3 region of rearranged TCR beta genes was amplified from genomic DNA with a multiplex PCR assay. The amplified TCR beta libraries were sequenced on the Illumina HiSeq System as 87-base-pair reads. On the authors' methods: Across the roughly 640 repertoires, a later analysis counted some 81 million unique TCR beta chains, some 11 million of which were shared by at least two donors. A nearest-neighbor algorithm error-corrected the raw reads and collapsed the reads into unique sequences, merging closely related sequences to remove PCR and sequencing errors. V, D and J gene segments were assigned by aligning CDR3 sequences to IMGT reference sequences. Each retained sequence needed at least a six-nucleotide match to both a V gene segment and a J gene segment. A rearrangement counted as productive if the CDR3 had no stop codons and remained in frame with V and J, and every other rearrangement counted as non-productive. CDR3 was defined by IMGT convention, running from the second conserved V-encoded cysteine to the conserved J-encoded phenylalanine. Sequences without an unambiguous match to a single V gene segment were excluded from the earlier analysis of 587 of the donors. In an earlier analysis of about 590 of the donors, a V segment was called functional when productive rearrangements were above 56.7%, and segregating when the standard deviation between donors exceeded 5%. A statistical classification framework was developed to diagnose cytomegalovirus status using the catalog of TCR beta chain sequences. A later analysis assigned V and J genes by comparing TCR nucleotide sequences with IMGT/GENE-DB human TR gene sequences. In a later analysis, CDR3 sequences and most-parsimonious VDJ recombination scenarios were assigned using the TCRdist pipeline. In a later analysis, every TCR beta chain was defined by the combination of its CDR3 amino acid sequence and its V-gene family, and reads without a unique V-gene family were dropped. In a later analysis, 450 to 600 highly shared, low-generation-probability nucleotide sequences were removed to address suspected cross-contamination and a sequencing artifact. For each public chain, a later analysis derived a clonal expansion index from normalized ranks of inferred template counts within each repertoire. Generation probabilities in a later analysis came from a VDJ recombination model fitted to out-of-frame rearrangements, and those results were checked against IGoR. In a later analysis, hypergeometric tests were used to score TCR-TCR, TCR-HLA and TCR-CMV co-occurrence, with a repertoire-size bias correction applied to TCR pairs. To estimate false discovery rates, a later analysis permuted the HLA or CMV assignments 20 times. In a later analysis, co-occurring TCRs were grouped with DBSCAN, and TCRdist sequence similarity was added when clustering was performed within HLA-allele-positive subsets. For co-occurrence clustering, repertoires with fewer than 30,000 or more than 120,000 public chains were excluded, along with four to six repertoires with anomalous nucleotide sharing. Not all clones reach the TCRdb copy of this immuneACCESS table, which keeps in-frame sequences only. Checked studies attribute under half of the gap to unresolved V genes and leave the rest unexplained. V and J calls and clone size are as listed in that table; D and trimming were resolved from the DNA. This sample comprises about 150,000 clones, 60% to 80% of them detected only once. The ten largest make up 1.7% of the sample.

The receptor comes from a woman aged 25 to 45 in good health and CMV-seronegative. Sample: PBMCs. The chain is made from TRBV27 and TRBJ1-5; the central 12 bases match TRBD1. The CDR3 loop reads CASTPRGTGGEPQHF. The sequenced DNA: TGTGCCAGCACCCCAAGGGGGACAGGGGGCGAGCCCCAGCATTTT.